This T cell receptor (beta chain) derives from a study of CD8+ T cells in alopecia areata. Study findings and constraints: Clonality exceeded that of normal scalp in lesional scalp, most notably in alopecia totalis/universalis. Scalp repertoires also include resident alphabeta T cells from normal skin.

Comment on this clone: Its cognate antigen is unknown.

The CDR3 is 16 amino acids. J gave up 5 bases and V 3 bases, and 9 bases lay outside the gene matches. Germline values: CDR1 MNHEY, CDR2 SMNVEV (reference sequence). Reverse transcribed after extraction, RNA yielded cDNA as the sequencing template. The method was immunoSEQ multiplex PCR; TCRdb's version includes in-frame clones alone and lacks a portion of them. The table shows roughly 140,000 clones, with about 51% occurring only once. The input for sequencing was CD8+ T cells sorted from blood, taken at week 0. The genes are TRBV27 and TRBJ2-3, with 9 bases fitting TRBD2. The source of this sequence is a human donor with alopecia areata. The CDR3 loop is CASSFTSERGVDTQYF. CDR3 nucleotide sequence: TGTGCCAGCAGTTTCACCTCAGAGCGGGGGGTAGATACGCAGTATTTT.